One and the same sample provided the 21 T cell receptor beta chains below, sequenced in a study of cytomegalovirus exposure and HLA in healthy donors. Use of 60 Vbeta and 13 Jbeta primers characterized the PCR. TCRdb's table, derived via immunoSEQ multiplex PCR, lists solely in-frame clones and lacks some. In the table there are under 250,000 clones, approximately 81% of which are singletons. What was sequenced was PBMCs. The receptor set was obtained from a human donor in good health.

The chain combines TRBV18 with TRBJ1-5; D unresolved. The CDR3 runs to 17 residues. Trimming pared 3 bases from V and 5 bases from J, leaving 20 bases between. Germline CDR1 is KGHSH and CDR2 is LQKENI. The CDR3 DNA reads TGTGCCAGCTCACCCGGACGGAATTTTAAGGAGGATCAGCCCCAGCATTTT. It is translated as CASSPGRNFKEDQPQHF.

This chain uses TRBV25-1 with TRBJ1-6; D uncertain. CDR1 and CDR2 from the germline V gene are MGHDK and SYGVNS. V shed 3 bases and J shed 5 bases, with 11 bases lying between them. This CDR3 has 15 residues. Here the CDR3 DNA reads TGTGCCAGCAGTGATAAGGACGGGAATAATTCACCCCTCCACTTT. It codes for CASSDKDGNNSPLHF.

The V call is TRBV7-9, the J call TRBJ1-2; D is undetermined. Trimming pared 8 bases from V and 5 bases from J, leaving 12 bases between. The CDR3 spans 12 residues. Germline CDR1 and CDR2: SEHNR and FQNEAQ (reference sequence). CDR3 region: CASGWGGYGYTF. CDR3 DNA sequence: TGTGCCAGCGGATGGGGAGGATATGGCTACACCTTC.

The chain is built from TRBV6-1 and TRBJ1-1, with D possibly TRBD1 on 5 matching bases. Trimming pared 8 bases from V and 3 bases from J, leaving 19 bases between. Germline V gene sequence: CDR1 MNHNS, CDR2 SASEGT. CDR3 size: 15 residues. CDR3 protein: CASFLSGGRYTEAFF. The CDR3 DNA reads TGTGCCAGCTTTCTTTCGGGGGGGAGGTACACTGAAGCTTTCTTT.

The V and J genes are TRBV12-5 and TRBJ2-2; 7 bases line up with TRBD1. This CDR3 region has 15 residues. CDR1 LGHNT and CDR2 FRNRAP come from the germline V gene. Trimming removed 6 bases from V and 3 bases from J; junction bases left unmatched: 7. The CDR3 loop reads CASGGTAFHTGELFF. The CDR3 DNA is TGTGCTAGTGGGGGGACAGCTTTTCACACCGGGGAGCTGTTTTTT.

This clone has only a few counts. This chain connects TRBV10-3 to TRBJ2-7; 8 positions agree with TRBD1. V lost 0 bases to trimming and J lost 3 bases; unmatched junction nucleotides: 4. Germline CDR1 ENHRY, CDR2 SYGVKD. CDR3 length: 15 residues. This CDR3 is CAISESETGGYEQYF. The DNA of the CDR3 is TGTGCCATCAGTGAGTCGGAAACAGGGGGCTACGAGCAGTACTTC.

The chain combines TRBV9 with TRBJ1-4; D is ambiguous. This CDR3 spans 16 amino acids. Germline CDR1 reads SGDLS; CDR2 reads YYNGEE. Deletions cut 3 bases from V and 7 bases from J, with 19 bases between. The CDR3: CASSATSGRAGEKLFF. CDR3 DNA: TGTGCCAGCAGCGCGACTAGCGGGAGGGCCGGTGAAAAACTGTTTTTT.

The J gene is TRBJ1-1, the V gene TRBV6-4, with 8 bases aligning to TRBD1. Germline CDR1 and CDR2: MRHNA and SNTAGT. The CDR3 runs to 15 residues. The V gene end was trimmed by 5 bases and the J gene end by 4 bases; junction bases not matched to a gene: 9. The CDR3 DNA is TGTGCCAGCAGTAAAAGGAGGACAGGGAGCACTGAAGCTTTCTTT. Its protein is CASSKRRTGSTEAFF.

The chain combines TRBV11-2 with TRBJ2-1, with D possibly matching TRBD2 (5 bases). This CDR3 has 16 amino acids. The V and J ends lost 4 bases and 7 bases respectively, with 20 bases between them. Germline V lookup: CDR1 SGHAT, CDR2 FQNNGV. The DNA of the CDR3 is TGTGCCAGCAGCTCCCTCGGAGCGGCAAGAGGGAATGAGCAGTTCTTC. This codes for CASSSLGAARGNEQFF.

The chain links TRBV15 to TRBJ2-3; 16 bases match TRBD2. The germline CDR1 and CDR2 sequences are LNHNV and YYDKDF (reference sequence). This CDR3 contains 21 residues. V trimming: 8 bases; J trimming: 0 bases; junction bases outside the gene matches: 17. This chain's CDR3 is CATETKTSGTSGRDSTDTQYF. CDR3 coding DNA: TGTGCCACCGAGACTAAAACAAGTGGGACTAGCGGGAGGGATAGCACAGATACGCAGTATTTT.

The rearrangement uses TRBV5-4 and TRBJ2-7, with TRBD2 matching 10 bases. Germline-derived CDR1 and CDR2 are SGHNT and YYREEE (reference sequence). The CDR3 spans 16 residues. The J segment lost 2 bases and the V segment lost 2 bases, leaving 7 bases of the junction unmatched. CDR3 in amino acids: CASSFRTSGYAYEQYF. Here the CDR3 DNA reads TGTGCCAGCAGCTTCCGGACTAGCGGATATGCCTACGAGCAGTACTTC.

This clone has just one count. The rearrangement joins TRBV6-5 to TRBJ1-1; a weak D match, TRBD1 (6 bases). CDR1 is MNHEY, CDR2 SVGAGI, per germline. The V end was cut by 7 bases, the J end by 5 bases, with 14 bases between. The CDR3 loop spans 13 amino acids. Written as DNA, the CDR3 is TGTGCCAGCACATCAACCGGACAGACTGAAGCTTTCTTT. Protein: CASTSTGQTEAFF.

This clone is a singleton in its sample. V and J are TRBV7-6 and TRBJ1-1; 7 positions match TRBD1. This CDR3 has 15 amino acids. Per germline, CDR1 SGHVS and CDR2 FNYEAQ. V gave up 1 base and J gave up 3 bases; unmatched junction bases: 5. In DNA form, the CDR3 reads TGTGCCAGCAGCTTAGAAGAGGGGACAGACACTGAAGCTTTCTTT. Amino acid sequence: CASSLEEGTDTEAFF. Full variable domain (missing parts from reference TRBV7-6 and TRBJ1-1): GAGVSQSPRYKVTKRGQDVALRCDPISGHVSLYWYRQALGQGPEFLTYFNYEAQQDKSGLPNDRFSAERPEGSISTLTIQRTEQRDSAMYRCASSLEEGTDTEAFFGQGTRLTVV.

This CDR3 is CASSRGTSGNEQFF. The CDR3 region has the DNA TGTGCCAGCAGCCGAGGGACTAGCGGCAATGAGCAGTTCTTC. The chain couples TRBV14 to TRBJ2-1, with TRBD2 matching over 11 bases. The germline V gene encodes CDR1 SGHDN and CDR2 FVKESK. The CDR3 covers 14 residues. V gave up 4 bases and J gave up 6 bases; unmatched junction bases: 2.

The chain recombines TRBV7-2 with TRBJ2-7, with TRBD2 matching over 7 bases. This CDR3 comprises 15 residues. CDR1 is SGHTA, CDR2 FQGNSA, per germline. Trimming took 1 base from V and 2 from J; bases not matched to a gene: 5. DNA of the CDR3: TGTGCCAGCAGCTTAGGACTAGCCACCACCTACGAGCAGTACTTC. Amino acid sequence: CASSLGLATTYEQYF.

This clone occurred once. The V and J genes are TRBV7-6 and TRBJ1-3; D not resolved. With 5 bases removed from V and 0 bases from J, the gap between germline ends came to 11 bases. The length of the CDR3 is 15 residues. Germline CDR1 reads SGHVS; CDR2 reads FNYEAQ. The DNA for the CDR3 is TGTGCCAGCAGCCGGGAATTCAGCTCTGGAAACACCATATATTTT. This gives the protein CASSREFSSGNTIYF.

This sequence joins TRBV15 and TRBJ2-5; TRBD2 matches at 8 bases. Germline-derived CDR1 and CDR2 are LNHNV and YYDKDF (reference sequence). The CDR3 extends over 17 amino acids. After removal of 1 base from V and 4 bases from J, the junction contained 11 bases not matched to a gene. The CDR3 DNA reads as TGTGCCACCAGCAGAGGTAGAGGCTTCGGGAGGGCAGAGACCCAGTACTTC. Protein product: CATSRGRGFGRAETQYF.

CDR3 sequence (DNA): TGTGCCAGCAGCTTAGCTGGGACAGTGGGGGAGCAGTTCTTC. This encodes CASSLAGTVGEQFF. The chain employs TRBV7-9 and TRBJ2-1, with TRBD1 identical over 7 bases. V lost 0 bases to trimming and J lost 10 bases; unmatched junction nucleotides: 6. Germline CDR1 is SEHNR and CDR2 is FQNEAQ (reference sequence). The CDR3 is made up of 14 amino acids.

This clone has just a few counts. The chain is built from TRBV28 and TRBJ1-1, with D perhaps TRBD1 (5 bases). Germline lookup yields CDR1 MDHEN and CDR2 SYDVKM. Trimming shortened V by 9 bases and J by 6 bases, and 11 bases separated the two germline ends. The CDR3 sequence is 11 residues long. The CDR3 loop reads CASWGRAEAFF. The CDR3 DNA is TGTGCCAGTTGGGGGAGGGCTGAAGCTTTCTTT.

This rearrangement joins TRBV6-5 to TRBJ1-5, with 7 bases identical to TRBD1. Trimming took 6 bases from V and 2 from J; bases not matched to a gene: 4. CDR3 length equals 14 residues. The V gene's germline CDR1 is MNHEY and CDR2 SVGAGI. CDR3 nucleotide sequence: TGTGCCAGCAGCCAGGGGGTAGGCAATCAGCCCCAGCATTTT. This codes for CASSQGVGNQPQHF.

This rearrangement joins TRBV18 to TRBJ2-2, with D unresolved. The CDR3 has 18 amino acids. Germline V gene sequence: CDR1 KGHSH, CDR2 LQKENI. Trimming shortened V by 5 bases and J by 0 bases, and 19 bases separated the two germline ends. CDR3 amino acids: CASSETRQPPANTGELFF. DNA for the CDR3: TGTGCCAGCTCAGAAACAAGACAACCACCTGCGAACACCGGGGAGCTGTTTTTT.